This T cell receptor beta chain was retrieved from a study of blood T cells in healthy people across ages. A second PCR, run for about 7 to 11 cycles, used a sample-barcoded 5' primer plus a J-beta primer mix. TCRdb fed the 5' RACE reads into MiXCR, producing one record per CDR3 protein. The sample records around 750,000 distinct CDR3 sequences, 53% being singletons. Donation came from healthy Caucasian individuals in Russia who were aged about 6 to 100. Researchers isolated at least 6 million PBMCs per sample. Notes on the study in general: Reliance upon unsorted PBMCs precluded definitive naive versus antigen-experienced comparison.

Germline CDR1 and CDR2: ENHRY and SYGVKD. V was shortened by 6 bases and J by 1 base, with 6 bases between the two germline ends. CDR3 length: 12 residues. This clonotype was counted a few times. Its matching antigen is unknown. This sequence was found in a man older than 75 in good health. The chain carries TRBV10-3 and TRBJ1-1; D gene uncertain. The sequencing sample was made of blood. CDR3 loop: CAIRTQNTEAFF. The CDR3 DNA reads TGTGCCATCAGAACACAGAACACTGAAGCTTTCTTT.